The T cell receptor (beta chain) under discussion was sequenced for a study of blood T cells in healthy people across ages (dated by TCRdb to between 2014 and 2017). Regarding the study in general: In model experiments, roughly one uniquely barcoded TCR beta cDNA molecule per two T cells was captured by template switching. Using deep sequencing normalized with unique cDNA molecular identifiers, the study measured how TCR beta repertoire diversity changes with age. Using the same blood draw, the study looked at two additional independent replicas of 1 million unique cDNA reads for two donors, one aged 18 to 30 and the other aged 80 or older. To avoid experimental bias, donors of different ages were distributed randomly across sequencing lanes. The donors were divided into four age groups: young (average approximately 15 years), middle-aged (roughly 42), aged (approximately 62) and long-lived (roughly 82). What the study reported, not specific to this receptor: Estimates of total diversity based on one million sequenced T cells were considered lower bounds and underestimates. As age increased, observed TCR beta diversity per million T cells dropped in a roughly linear way, and a significant reduction was already evident by age about 40. The CMV infection status of donors was not known, potentially confounding age-related changes in expanded clonotypes. Conclusive comparison of naive and antigen-experienced compartments was prevented by the profiling of bulk unsorted PBMCs. Compared with the aged group, more naive CD4+ T cells, fewer expanded clones and increased TCR diversity were shown by the long-lived group, suggesting age selection. The percentage of naive T cells measured by flow cytometry correlated strongly with observed TCR beta diversity.

As for this clonotype: The specificity of this receptor is unknown. Base qualities are not provided; no much larger clone lies one nucleotide away.

Relative to germline, V is 0 bases shorter and J is 0 bases shorter, with 12 bases between their ends. CDR1 and CDR2 (MNHEY, SVGEGT) derive from the germline V gene. From the cysteine through the phenylalanine, the CDR3 covers 16 amino acids. Of the read, only the CDR3 DNA is kept; its 48 bases are in frame from base 1. The roughly 42 donors, aged about 6 to 95 years, were systemically healthy Caucasian individuals from Russia. About 10 milliliters of peripheral blood were drawn from each donor into EDTA-treated Vacutainer tubes. PBMCs were isolated by Ficoll-Paque density-gradient centrifugation, with at least 7 million obtained per sample. Trizol reagent was used to extract total RNA from PBMCs, with at least 5 micrograms per sample. Naive CD45RAhigh/CD27high T cell percentages were measured by flow cytometry on a PBMC aliquot from every donor. Receptor amplification or capture employed 5' RACE. TCRdb records Illumina HiSeq 2500 as the sequencer. A second about 7 to 12 cycle PCR used a sample-barcoded 5' primer and a J-beta primer mix. A unique molecular identifier was introduced onto each TCR beta cDNA molecule by a template-switch 5' adaptor carrying 12 random nucleotides. Each sample yielded at least 3 million CDR3-containing paired-end reads. The Mint cDNA synthesis kit, primed by a TRBC-specific oligonucleotide, was used to synthesize first-strand cDNA from all RNA. Following uracil-DNA glycosylase treatment, all cDNA underwent a first 18-cycle PCR with the universal primers M1SS and BC2_uni_R. On the study's bioinformatics: For normalization, 1 million high-quality reads, each with a distinct molecular identifier, were randomly selected from each sample. Reads with shared molecular identifiers were discarded instead of being binned into consensus sequences. MiTCR, set to a Q25 quality threshold and the strictest error-elimination algorithm, was used for CDR3 identification, clonotype clustering and error correction. A nonparametric unseen species model with Euler transformation was used to estimate lower-bound total TCR beta diversity. The public reads were run again by TCRdb, first through fastp at Q25 and then through MiXCR, and only productive beta chains were kept. For every CDR3 protein sequence, its rows merge into one entry that carries the most common genes and DNA. V and J calls and clone size were set by TCRdb, not the authors. This sample is represented by hundreds of thousands of distinct CDR3 sequences; approximately 44% of them were singletons. Jointly, the top ten make up around 21% of the sample.

The chain employs TRBV6-2 or TRBV6-3 and TRBJ2-7; the D gene lacks a confident call. The source material was blood. This clonotype was sampled from a man aged 55 to 70 in good health. For the CDR3, the sequence is CASSYSRSLTSYEQYF. Read as DNA, the sequence is TGTGCCAGCAGTTACTCTAGGAGTCTTACCTCCTACGAGCAGTACTTC.